This entry features one TCR beta chain sequence. Between the trimmed V and J ends, which lost 4 bases and 7 bases, there was a span of 13 bases. CDR1 and CDR2 (germline): ENHRY, SYGVKD. The CDR3 runs 13 residues. The split of CD4+ cells yielded CD45RA+ naive and CD45RA-negative memory subsets. The sample originates from a study of shared clonotypes between healthy human individuals. Across the whole study: Each donor had three CD4 naive, three CD4 memory, two CD8 naive and one CD8 memory plate.

Original handling: There were no quality scores in the junction-only immunoSEQ sequences, so filtering differed. The repertoire was sequenced with immunoSEQ multiplex PCR; TCRdb's copy has only in-frame clones and lacks some. V and J calls and clone size are given by that table; D and trimming were obtained from the DNA. Among roughly 2.6 million clones, around 90% were seen once, and the ten largest hold roughly 0.15%. The sequence came from a man between 18 and 29 years old in good health. The chain joins TRBV10-3 to TRBJ1-2; D not resolved. Source material: naive CD4+ T cells sorted from blood. The subset here: CD45RA+ positively selected. CDR3 residues: CAISGTQPSGYTF. The CDR3 DNA is TGTGCCATCAGTGGGACTCAGCCCTCTGGCTACACCTTC.